The T cell receptor beta chain under discussion was sequenced for a study of graft-versus-host responses after intestinal transplantation. Study in general: For around 3 years after anti-thymocyte globulin induction, all recipients took tacrolimus and steroids.

This CDR3 spans 12 amino acids. CDR1 is MDHEN, CDR2 SYDVKM, per germline. Trimming took off 2 bases at V and 8 bases at J, with 10 bases between the two ends. Data came from immunoSEQ multiplex PCR; TCRdb stores just in-frame clones and leaves some out. The sample includes some 120,000 clones, less than 95% seen only once; the top ten take approximately 0.18%. About this clone itself: The target antigen is unknown.

The sequencing here drew on unstimulated CD4+ T cells sorted from spleen or lymph node cells, taken before intestinal transplant. This chain joins TRBV28 and TRBJ2-7; no definite D call. The clonotype was recovered from a human donor who received an intestinal transplant. The CDR3 nucleotides read TGTGCCAGCAGTTTAAGAGGTCGTAAGCAGTACTTC. Its protein is CASSLRGRKQYF.